The 23 T cell receptor beta chains below come from one sample, sequenced in a study of molecular identifiers for immune sequencing clone quantification. Each CDR3 protein is one row after TCRdb ran MiXCR on the PCR reads. The top ten hold 0.85% to 0.9% of the sample, which has about 640,000 distinct CDR3 sequences, 20% seen once. Input material: naive CD8+ T cells from blood, with Jurkat cell RNA spiked in. Sample subset: FACS-sorted CD8+CD4-CCR7+CD45RA+ naive T cells. These receptors came from a human donor in good health. Some libraries in this study had Jurkat cell RNA spiked in.

In the case of this clonotype: A much larger clone sits a single nucleotide away, making a read error possible. This chain links TRBV4-1 with TRBJ1-1; D is ambiguous. The germline V gene has CDR1 MGHRA and CDR2 YSYEKL. Trimming cost V 0 bases and J 1 base, with 6 bases left between them. There are 14 residues in the CDR3. CDR3 in amino acids: CASSQEGKNTEAFF. The CDR3 bases are TGCGCCAGCAGCCAAGAGGGGAAGAACACTGAAGCTTTCTTT.

This clonotype has more than one count but fewer than ten. This rearrangement joins TRBV15 to TRBJ2-5; D is perhaps TRBD1 (6 bases). Looked up from germline, CDR1 is LNHNV and CDR2 is YYDKDF (reference sequence). V gave up 1 base and J gave up 9 bases, with 12 bases separating them. The CDR3 is made up of 13 amino acids. CDR3 region: CATSRGSGASQYF. CDR3 nucleotides: TGTGCCACCAGCAGAGGGTCAGGGGCCTCCCAGTACTTC.

Many counts were recorded for this clonotype. The V and J genes are TRBV27 and TRBJ2-7, with TRBD1 matching over 10 bases. The CDR3 spans 16 residues. Germline CDR1 is MNHEY and CDR2 is SMNVEV (reference sequence). Trimming removed 0 bases from V and 3 bases from J; junction bases left unmatched: 5. This CDR3 reads CASSLSPGQGYYEQYF. DNA for the CDR3: TGTGCCAGCAGTTTATCGCCGGGACAGGGGTACTACGAGCAGTACTTC.

On this clonotype: With a much larger clone just one base away, this may be a read error. V is TRBV6-2 or TRBV6-3 and J is TRBJ2-7, with 8 bases lining up with TRBD1. Germline CDR1 and CDR2: MNHEY and SVGEGT. V shed 4 bases, J shed 4 bases, and the junction held 3 bases outside the gene matches. The CDR3 contains 13 residues. The chain's CDR3 is CASSWGQEYEQYF. For the CDR3, the DNA is TGTGCCAGCAGTTGGGGACAGGAGTACGAGCAGTACTTC.

This clonotype was found many times. The chain is built from TRBV30 and TRBJ2-2, with D hard to call. Trimming left V 0 bases short and J 4 bases short, with 9 bases between. There are 14 residues in the CDR3. The V gene's germline CDR1 is GTSNPN and CDR2 SVGIG (reference sequence). The CDR3 region is CAWSVSHVTGELFF. CDR3 nucleotides: TGTGCCTGGAGTGTAAGTCATGTCACCGGGGAGCTGTTTTTT. The variable domain in full, completed from reference TRBV30 and TRBJ2-2, reads SQTIHQWPATLVQPVGSPLSLECTVEGTSNPNLYWYRQAAGRGLQLLFYSVGIGQISSEVPQNLSASRPQDRQFILSSKKLLLSDSGFYLCAWSVSHVTGELFFGEGSRLTVL.

This clonotype was counted ten times or more. The V call is TRBV11-2, the J call TRBJ2-1; D may be TRBD1 or TRBD2 (6 bases each). There are 14 residues in the CDR3. Deletions cut 4 bases from V and 8 bases from J, with 15 bases between. Looked up from germline, CDR1 is SGHAT and CDR2 is FQNNGV. CDR3: CASSYLGGLDEQFF. CDR3 DNA sequence: TGTGCCAGCAGCTACTTAGGGGGGTTGGATGAGCAGTTCTTC.

Ten or more counts support this clonotype. The V gene is TRBV7-6, the J gene TRBJ2-3, with D maybe TRBD2 (6 bases). Germline V gene sequence: CDR1 SGHVS, CDR2 FNYEAQ. V gave up 0 bases and J gave up 2 bases, with 9 bases separating them. This CDR3 has 15 amino acids. The DNA for the CDR3 is TGTGCCAGCAGCTTAGCGGGCGGGGACACAGATACGCAGTATTTT. It specifies CASSLAGGDTDTQYF.

This clonotype showed up many times. V gene TRBV12-3 or TRBV12-4 combines with J gene TRBJ1-6; 8 positions match TRBD1. There are 14 residues in the CDR3. The V gene end was trimmed by 2 bases and the J gene end by 7 bases; junction bases not matched to a gene: 1. In DNA, the CDR3 is TGTGCCAGCAGTTTATCAGGGGGCAATTCACCCCTCCACTTT. Translating gives CASSLSGGNSPLHF.

This clonotype came up many times. J is TRBJ1-1 and V is TRBV11-2; D gene uncertain. Germline V gene data show CDR1 as SGHAT and CDR2 as FQNNGV. V was clipped by 5 bases and J by 2 bases, with 15 bases between them. The CDR3 has 15 amino acids. DNA of the CDR3: TGTGCCAGCAGCCGAAGGTTAGGAGCCAACACTGAAGCTTTCTTT. It encodes CASSRRLGANTEAFF.

Concerning this clonotype: A much more abundant neighbour one base away suggests this may be a read error. The V and J genes are TRBV6-1 and TRBJ2-2; D might be TRBD2 (5 bases). CDR1 MNHNS and CDR2 SASEGT come from the germline V gene. CDR3 size: 14 residues. This chain's CDR3 is CASSEWANTGEPFF. The CDR3 bases are TGTGCCAGCAGTGAGTGGGCGAACACCGGGGAGCCGTTTTTT.

V gene TRBV7-9 combines with J gene TRBJ2-5; D possibly corresponds to TRBD1 (6 bases). CDR1 is SEHNR, CDR2 FQNEAQ, per germline (reference sequence). Trimming shortened V by 4 bases and J by 5 bases, and 14 bases separated the two germline ends. The CDR3 has 14 amino acids. This chain's CDR3 is CASSYPGDGETQYF. DNA of the CDR3: TGTGCCAGCAGCTACCCAGGGGACGGGGAGACCCAGTACTTC.

This clonotype was observed many times. CDR3 protein: CASSRDSLVANTGELFF. The CDR3 nucleotides read TGTGCCAGCAGTCGTGACTCGTTAGTGGCGAACACCGGGGAGCTGTTTTTT. The chain couples TRBV6-5 to TRBJ2-2; D gene unclear. This CDR3 is 17 amino acids long. Germline-derived CDR1 and CDR2 are MNHEY and SVGAGI. Trimming took 5 bases from V and 0 from J, leaving 16 bases between them.

With respect to this clonotype: A much larger clone lies one base from this, so it may be a read error. The chain couples TRBV6-2 or TRBV6-3 to TRBJ1-5; perhaps TRBD1 as D (5 bases). From germline, CDR1 is MNHEY and CDR2 SVGEGT. The CDR3 covers 15 residues. V was cut by 6 bases and J by 2 bases, with 14 bases left in between. The CDR3 sequence: CASSTAGIGNQPQHF. The CDR3, as DNA: TGTGCCAGCAGCACGGCAGGGATTGGCAATCAGCCCCAGCATTTT.

This clonotype was recorded a few times. The chain couples TRBV28 to TRBJ2-5, with D unresolved. CDR1 MDHEN and CDR2 SYDVKM come from the germline V gene. V lost 7 bases, J lost 6 bases, and 15 bases lay in between. The CDR3 has 13 residues. This chain's CDR3 is CASTTFSLKTQYF. The CDR3 DNA sequence: TGTGCCAGCACTACCTTTAGTCTAAAGACCCAGTACTTC.

This clonotype occurred many times. V is TRBV4-3 and J is TRBJ2-7; perhaps TRBD1 as D (6 bases). Trimming took 0 bases from V and 3 from J, leaving 12 bases between them. The CDR3 is 15 amino acids. Germline V gene sequence: CDR1 LGHNA, CDR2 YSLEER. CDR3: CASSQDADSRYEQYF. In DNA, the CDR3 is TGCGCCAGCAGCCAAGATGCGGACAGTCGCTACGAGCAGTACTTC.

The chain is built from TRBV12-3 or TRBV12-4 and TRBJ2-7, with 8 bases fitting TRBD1. V trimming: 5 bases; J trimming: 5 bases; junction bases outside the gene matches: 8. The CDR3 extends over 14 amino acids. The CDR3 spells CASSIGQGFDEQYF. DNA of the CDR3: TGTGCCAGCAGTATCGGACAGGGTTTTGACGAGCAGTACTTC.

This clonotype was picked up many times. The rearrangement joins TRBV6-5 to TRBJ2-7; D is perhaps TRBD1 or TRBD2 (5 bases each). V gave up 4 bases and J gave up 4 bases, with 14 bases separating them. In germline, CDR1 is MNHEY, CDR2 SVGAGI. CDR3 size: 14 residues. CDR3 region: CASSFGTSNYEQYF. In DNA, the CDR3 is TGTGCCAGCAGTTTCGGGACGTCCAATTACGAGCAGTACTTC.

This clonotype was seen only a few times. V is TRBV9 and J is TRBJ2-5; 10 nucleotides match TRBD1. CDR3 length: 15 amino acids. Losses at the gene ends were 0 bases for V and 4 bases for J; bases not matched to a gene: 3. Germline V CDR1 and CDR2: SGDLS, YYNGEE. CDR3 sequence reads: CASSVGQGAGETQYF. Here the CDR3 DNA reads TGTGCCAGCAGCGTAGGACAGGGGGCAGGAGAGACCCAGTACTTC.

There are a few counts of this clonotype. The rearrangement joins TRBV6-5 to TRBJ1-1, with D unresolved. The CDR3 has 15 residues. V was trimmed by 0 bases and J by 7 bases, leaving 15 bases between them. In germline, CDR1 is MNHEY, CDR2 SVGAGI. The CDR3 bases are TGTGCCAGCAGTTACTCCCTCCGCTGGGCGAGTGAAGCTTTCTTT. The encoded protein is CASSYSLRWASEAFF.

The chain joins TRBV30 to TRBJ2-5; no definite D call. This CDR3 has 13 amino acids. Trimming stripped 3 bases from V and 5 bases from J, with 13 bases between. From germline, CDR1 is GTSNPN and CDR2 SVGIG (reference sequence). CDR3 in DNA: TGTGCCTGGAGAGTTATGGGCTGGGAGACCCAGTACTTC. Translation: CAWRVMGWETQYF.

This clonotype came up many times. The rearrangement uses TRBV7-9 and TRBJ1-1, with TRBD1 matching 8 bases. The CDR3 spans 12 residues. CDR1 and CDR2 from the germline V gene are SEHNR and FQNEAQ (reference sequence). The J segment lost 1 base and the V segment lost 8 bases, leaving 0 bases of the junction unmatched. The CDR3 DNA sequence: TGTGCCAGCCAGGGGGCGAACACTGAAGCTTTCTTT. Protein: CASQGANTEAFF.

As to this clonotype: No conserved phenylalanine or tryptophan ends this CDR3, so it is likely a read error. The chain combines TRBV7-6 with TRBJ1-1, with D perhaps TRBD1 (6 bases). The germline gives CDR1 SGHVS, CDR2 FNYEAQ. The CDR3 extends over 14 amino acids. The V and J ends lost 1 base and 1 base respectively, with 7 bases between them. The CDR3 reads CASSLGGQNTEAFL. DNA for the CDR3: TGTGCCAGCAGCTTAGGGGGGCAGAACACTGAAGCTTTCCTT.

Remarks on this clonotype: A much larger clone sits a single nucleotide away, making a read error possible. The rearrangement joins TRBV11-3 to TRBJ2-3; a possible D gene is TRBD2 (5 bases). With 4 bases removed from V and 8 bases from J, the gap between germline ends came to 19 bases. Per the germline V gene, CDR1 is SGHNT and CDR2 is YENEEA. The CDR3 runs to 15 residues. The CDR3 loop reads CASSSDWGWLGTQYF. The CDR3 DNA follows: TGTGCCAGCAGCTCGGACTGGGGTTGGCTCGGTACGCAGTATTTT. The entire variable domain, with the rest obtained from reference TRBV11-3 and TRBJ2-3, is as follows: EAGVVQSPRYKIIEKKQPVAFWCNPISGHNTLYWYLQNLGQGPELLIRYENEEAVDDSQLPKDRFSAERLKGVDSTLKIQPAELGDSAVYLCASSSDWGWLGTQYFGPGTRLTVL.